This paragraph covers one T cell receptor beta chain sequence. These data belong to a study of blood T cell repertoires in COVID-19. At the level of the study: PBMCs, B-cell-depleted T cells, or T cells provided the cDNA or gDNA that made up the material.

Trimming took off 2 bases at V and 0 bases at J, with 11 bases between the two ends. CDR3 size: 14 residues. Germline V gene sequence: CDR1 GTSNPN, CDR2 SVGIG (reference sequence). Per the authors' pipeline: Reference gene primers were amplified, and this amplification served to estimate nucleated cell counts. Only in-frame clones appear in the TCRdb table, and some are missing; sequencing was by immunoSEQ multiplex PCR. Clone size and V and J calls were adopted from that table, with D and trimming inferred from the DNA. The data show some 71,000 clones, roughly 86% seen once. This sequence was found in a woman between 65 and 79 years old with acute or convalescent COVID-19. Material for sequencing was peripheral blood. The chain employs TRBV30 and TRBJ2-7; D uncertain. CDR3 sequence reads: CAWSLGGSSYEQYF. The CDR3 DNA reads as TGTGCCTGGAGTCTCGGCGGTAGCTCCTACGAGCAGTACTTC.